Each of the 13 T cell receptor beta chains below was sequenced from the same sample in a study of control samples from healthy donors and cancer patients. Data came from immunoSEQ multiplex PCR; TCRdb stores just in-frame clones and leaves some out. The sample contains under 130,000 clones, about 89% of which appear only once. The sample taken for sequencing was PBMCs. The receptor source for this set is a man between 60 and 75 years old with lung cancer.

The chain carries TRBV12-5 and TRBJ1-5; weak D call: TRBD1 (5 bases). V shed 1 base and J shed 3 bases, with 22 bases lying between them. Germline V lookup: CDR1 LGHNT, CDR2 FRNRAP. This CDR3 has 19 residues. The CDR3 DNA reads TGTGCTAGTGGTTTGGCTCGGGACGGCGAACGAATTTTCAATCAGCCCCAGCATTTT. Its translation: CASGLARDGERIFNQPQHF.

The chain is built from TRBV6-5 and TRBJ2-2; D might be TRBD1 (5 bases). The CDR3 has 13 residues. Germline CDR1 and CDR2: MNHEY and SVGAGI. The V end lost 5 bases, the J end lost 7 bases, and 11 bases lay between the germline ends. Here the CDR3 DNA reads TGTGCCAGCAGTCTAATTCAGGGCGGGGAGCTGTTTTTT. The encoded protein is CASSLIQGGELFF.

V usage is TRBV16 and J usage is TRBJ1-2; D call uncertain. CDR3 length equals 13 residues. The V gene's germline CDR1 is KGHSY and CDR2 FQNENV. V dropped 8 bases and J dropped 3 bases, with 13 bases sitting between them. The CDR3 region is CASRTQQDYGYTF. The CDR3 bases are TGTGCCAGCCGCACCCAGCAAGACTATGGCTACACCTTC.

The chain joins TRBV30 to TRBJ1-5, with D possibly being TRBD1 (5 bases). The germline V gene encodes CDR1 GTSNPN and CDR2 SVGIG (reference sequence). V was clipped by 5 bases and J by 9 bases, with 14 bases between them. There are 12 residues in the CDR3. CDR3 DNA: TGTGCCTGGGGGGACGGTACAGGGCCCCAGCATTTT. Its translation: CAWGDGTGPQHF.

CDR3 coding DNA: TGTGCCAGTACCAACCGGAATTCACCCCTCCACTTT. As protein: CASTNRNSPLHF. The chain is built from TRBV19 and TRBJ1-6, with D uncertain. CDR1 is LNHDA, CDR2 SQIVND, per germline (reference sequence). The V end lost 7 bases, the J end lost 7 bases, and 8 bases lay between the germline ends. This CDR3 contains 12 residues.

The gene calls are TRBV9 and TRBJ2-5; the match to TRBD1 covers 12 bases. This CDR3 is 16 amino acids long. J was trimmed by 4 bases and V by 3 bases; bases with no gene match: 7. Germline-derived CDR1 and CDR2 are SGDLS and YYNGEE. The CDR3 DNA reads as TGTGCCAGCAGCGCGGGGACAGGGGGCATGGGAGAGACCCAGTACTTC. Translated, it gives CASSAGTGGMGETQYF.

This chain uses TRBV25-1 with TRBJ2-1; 8 bases agree with TRBD2. The germline V gene encodes CDR1 MGHDK and CDR2 SYGVNS. The CDR3 sequence is 16 residues long. With 2 bases clipped from V and 1 base from J, the junction kept 4 bases outside the gene matches. As DNA, the CDR3 is TGTGCCAGCAGTGAAGGCGGGGGGTATTCCTACAATGAGCAGTTCTTC. Encoded protein: CASSEGGGYSYNEQFF.

The gene calls are TRBV7-3 and TRBJ2-1, with D possibly matching TRBD2 (6 bases). The V end was cut by 4 bases, the J end by 5 bases, with 12 bases between. This CDR3 spans 14 amino acids. Per the germline V gene, CDR1 is SGHTA and CDR2 is FQGTGA. This chain's CDR3 is CASSSRRGNNEQFF. As DNA, the CDR3 is TGTGCCAGCAGCTCGCGGCGGGGTAACAATGAGCAGTTCTTC.

This clone occurred once. The chain recombines TRBV6-5 with TRBJ2-1, with 7 bases matching TRBD1. Germline V lookup: CDR1 MNHEY, CDR2 SVGAGI. V gave up 6 bases and J gave up 7 bases; unmatched junction bases: 12. The CDR3 covers 15 residues. The CDR3 loop is CASRTHRGLGNEQFF. In DNA, the CDR3 is TGTGCCAGCAGGACCCACAGGGGTCTAGGAAATGAGCAGTTCTTC.

The chain carries TRBV5-5 and TRBJ2-2, with 7 bases matching TRBD1. This CDR3 contains 14 residues. Germline loops: CDR1 SGHKS, CDR2 YYEKEE (reference sequence). The V and J ends lost 3 bases and 6 bases, in that order; junction bases with no gene match: 5. The CDR3 reads CASSYGQASGELFF. CDR3 coding DNA: TGTGCCAGCAGCTACGGACAGGCGTCCGGGGAGCTGTTTTTT.

This clone showed up just once. The J gene is TRBJ1-1, the V gene TRBV5-6; TRBD1 might be the D (5 bases). The CDR3 is 15 amino acids. In germline, CDR1 is SGHDT, CDR2 YYEEEE. V was pared by 2 bases and J by 3 bases, with 14 bases between. The CDR3 region has the DNA TGTGCCAGCAGCTTCCGAGCAGGGCGGGACACTGAAGCTTTCTTT. Encoded protein: CASSFRAGRDTEAFF.

The V and J genes are TRBV5-5 and TRBJ2-7; TRBD1 matches at 8 bases. This CDR3 has 16 residues. Germline-derived CDR1 and CDR2 are SGHKS and YYEKEE (reference sequence). V shed 3 bases and J 0 bases; nucleotides not matched to a gene: 8. For the CDR3, the DNA is TGTGCCAGCAGCTCCACGACAGGGGCTAACTCCTACGAGCAGTACGTC. This sequence encodes CASSSTTGANSYEQYV.

The J gene is TRBJ1-5, the V gene TRBV10-3, with 8 positions matching TRBD1. The J segment lost 0 bases and the V segment lost 6 bases, leaving 10 bases of the junction unmatched. Germline V CDR1 and CDR2: ENHRY, SYGVKD. This CDR3 is built from 17 residues. The CDR3 nucleotides read TGTGCCATCAGCTCGGGACAGGACGGATTTAGCAATCAGCCCCAGCATTTT. It translates to CAISSGQDGFSNQPQHF.